These T cell receptor beta chains were read from a single sample in a study of blood T cells in healthy people across ages. TCRdb analysed the 5' RACE reads with MiXCR anew, one entry per CDR3 protein. The repertoire holds hundreds of thousands of distinct CDR3 sequences, with roughly 50% as singletons. Sequencing was done on a sample of blood. Every receptor here comes from a woman aged 60-75 years in good health. Each CDR3 is given with its conserved first and last residue. The D gene is left open where the match is weak. Not all rows give a size; the values are once, few, many and, for expanded clones, a class.

cdr3_nt: TGTGCCAGCATGGCCGGGACAGCATACAATGAGCAGTTCTTC; cdr3_aa: CASMAGTAYNEQFF; clone_size: NA; v_call: TRBV7-9; j_call: TRBJ2-1; d_call: TRBD1
cdr3_nt: TGTGCCAGCAAGACCAACCGGGGTGTGGAGACCCAGTACTTC; cdr3_aa: CASKTNRGVETQYF; clone_size: NA; v_call: TRBV2; j_call: TRBJ2-5; d_call: NA
cdr3_nt: TGTGCCAGCAGTCCTTACAGAGACGGCTACACCTTC; cdr3_aa: CASSPYRDGYTF; clone_size: NA; v_call: TRBV6-6; j_call: TRBJ1-2; d_call: NA
cdr3_nt: TGTGCCAGCAGCTTGGTAGGGAGCGGGACAAAGGAGACCCAGTACTTC; cdr3_aa: CASSLVGSGTKETQYF; clone_size: NA; v_call: TRBV7-2; j_call: TRBJ2-5; d_call: NA
cdr3_nt: TGTGCCATCGGCGGGACAGGGTCTGGTGGCTACACCTTC; cdr3_aa: CAIGGTGSGGYTF; clone_size: few; v_call: TRBV10-3; j_call: TRBJ1-2; d_call: TRBD1
cdr3_nt: TGTGCCAGCACTCTTACAGGGGGCTCGTATTCACCCCTCCACTTT; cdr3_aa: CASTLTGGSYSPLHF; clone_size: few; v_call: TRBV7-2; j_call: TRBJ1-6; d_call: TRBD1
cdr3_nt: TGTGCCAGCAGCTTCGGGACTAGCTCCGAGCAGTACTTC; cdr3_aa: CASSFGTSSEQYF; clone_size: NA; v_call: TRBV7-2; j_call: TRBJ2-7; d_call: TRBD2
cdr3_nt: TGCAGTGCTAGAGATTACGGCCGAGGACTAGCGGGCCACCATCACTACGAGCAGTACTTC; cdr3_aa: CSARDYGRGLAGHHHYEQYF; clone_size: NA; v_call: TRBV20-1; j_call: TRBJ2-7; d_call: TRBD2
cdr3_nt: TGTGCCAGCAGTTACTCGTCCTCCGCCCGGACTAATGAAAAACTGTTTTTT; cdr3_aa: CASSYSSSARTNEKLFF; clone_size: NA; v_call: TRBV6-5; j_call: TRBJ1-4; d_call: NA
cdr3_nt: TGTGCCACCAGCAGAGGGGGGCAGGGGGCGCGTAATTCACCCCTCCACTTT; cdr3_aa: CATSRGGQGARNSPLHF; clone_size: few; v_call: TRBV15; j_call: TRBJ1-6; d_call: TRBD1
cdr3_nt: TGTGCCAGCAGCTCTCCCATGACAGGGGGCGATACGCAGTATTTT; cdr3_aa: CASSSPMTGGDTQYF; clone_size: NA; v_call: TRBV11-2; j_call: TRBJ2-3; d_call: TRBD1
cdr3_nt: TGCAGTGCTAGAGCTTTGCAGGGGGCCTCCTACAATGAGCAGTTCTTC; cdr3_aa: CSARALQGASYNEQFF; clone_size: NA; v_call: TRBV20-1; j_call: TRBJ2-1; d_call: TRBD1
cdr3_nt: TGTGCCAGCAGCTTGGATCCCACAGATACGCAGTATTTT; cdr3_aa: CASSLDPTDTQYF; clone_size: few; v_call: TRBV5-4; j_call: TRBJ2-3; d_call: NA
cdr3_nt: TGTGCCAGCAGTTCCTGGACTAGCGGGAGGGATGAGCAGTTCTTC; cdr3_aa: CASSSWTSGRDEQFF; clone_size: few; v_call: TRBV12-3/TRBV12-4; j_call: TRBJ2-1; d_call: TRBD2
cdr3_nt: TGTGCCAGCAGCCGACGGACCGGGTTGGATTCACCCCTCCACTTT; cdr3_aa: CASSRRTGLDSPLHF; clone_size: once; v_call: TRBV7-2; j_call: TRBJ1-6; d_call: NA
cdr3_nt: TGTGCCAGCAGTTTCCGGGAGGTCAATGAGCAGTTCTTC; cdr3_aa: CASSFREVNEQFF; clone_size: NA; v_call: TRBV27; j_call: TRBJ2-1; d_call: TRBD2
cdr3_nt: TGTGCCAGCAGCGTAGAATCATGGGGGAGCGATGGCTACACCTTC; cdr3_aa: CASSVESWGSDGYTF; clone_size: few; v_call: TRBV9; j_call: TRBJ1-2; d_call: NA
cdr3_nt: TGTGCCAGCTCACCACAGGACAGCCATAATTCACCCCTCCACTTT; cdr3_aa: CASSPQDSHNSPLHF; clone_size: few; v_call: TRBV18; j_call: TRBJ1-6; d_call: NA
cdr3_nt: TGTGCCTGGAATGGACAGGGCTACGAGCAGTACTTC; cdr3_aa: CAWNGQGYEQYF; clone_size: few; v_call: TRBV30; j_call: TRBJ2-7; d_call: TRBD1
cdr3_nt: TGTGCCAGCAGCTTACCACTAGCGGAACAAGAGACCCAGTACTTC; cdr3_aa: CASSLPLAEQETQYF; clone_size: NA; v_call: TRBV7-9; j_call: TRBJ2-5; d_call: TRBD2
cdr3_nt: TGCGCCAGCAGCTGGGACACCCGCACAGATACGCAGTATTTT; cdr3_aa: CASSWDTRTDTQYF; clone_size: few; v_call: TRBV5-1; j_call: TRBJ2-3; d_call: NA
cdr3_nt: TGTGCCAGCAGTTCCTTCGAGAGCGGGGACTCCCACGAGCAGTACTTC; cdr3_aa: CASSSFESGDSHEQYF; clone_size: NA; v_call: TRBV27; j_call: TRBJ2-7; d_call: TRBD2
cdr3_nt: TGTGCCAGCAGTCAACGGGCTAGCGGGAGGAAAGATACGCAGTATTTT; cdr3_aa: CASSQRASGRKDTQYF; clone_size: NA; v_call: TRBV28; j_call: TRBJ2-3; d_call: TRBD2
cdr3_nt: TGCAGTGCGGGAGGGGGGTATGGCTACACCTTC; cdr3_aa: CSAGGGYGYTF; clone_size: NA; v_call: TRBV20-1; j_call: TRBJ1-2; d_call: NA
cdr3_nt: TGTGCCAGCGGGAGCGGGAGGGATTACAATGAGCAGTTCTTC; cdr3_aa: CASGSGRDYNEQFF; clone_size: NA; v_call: TRBV27; j_call: TRBJ2-1; d_call: TRBD2
cdr3_nt: TGCGCCAGCAGCTTGCCCCTAGCGAGCTCCTACAATGAGCAGTTCTTC; cdr3_aa: CASSLPLASSYNEQFF; clone_size: NA; v_call: TRBV5-1; j_call: TRBJ2-1; d_call: NA
cdr3_nt: TGTGCCAGCAGTTTTCCCACCTACGAGCAGTACTTC; cdr3_aa: CASSFPTYEQYF; clone_size: NA; v_call: TRBV28; j_call: TRBJ2-7; d_call: NA
cdr3_nt: TGTGCCACCAGCAGAGATCGAGCTAGCGGGAGTTACGAGCAGTACTTC; cdr3_aa: CATSRDRASGSYEQYF; clone_size: few; v_call: TRBV15; j_call: TRBJ2-7; d_call: TRBD2
cdr3_nt: TGTGCCAGCAGGAGTAGTTCCTCTGGGGCCAACGTCCTGACTTTC; cdr3_aa: CASRSSSSGANVLTF; clone_size: NA; v_call: TRBV2; j_call: TRBJ2-6; d_call: NA
cdr3_nt: TGCAGTGCTAGAGGACCCCCCCGAGGGGGCGGACTGGATACGCAGTATTTT; cdr3_aa: CSARGPPRGGGLDTQYF; clone_size: few; v_call: TRBV20-1; j_call: TRBJ2-3; d_call: TRBD1
cdr3_nt: TGCAGCGTTGCGTTAGCGGGATGGGGCACAGATACGCAGTATTTT; cdr3_aa: CSVALAGWGTDTQYF; clone_size: few; v_call: TRBV29-1; j_call: TRBJ2-3; d_call: TRBD2
cdr3_nt: TGTGCCAGCAGCTTAGGAGGGGACAGGCTCTACAATGAGCAGTTCTTC; cdr3_aa: CASSLGGDRLYNEQFF; clone_size: NA; v_call: TRBV7-2; j_call: TRBJ2-1; d_call: TRBD1
cdr3_nt: TGTGCCAGCACTCCGTCAGGGGAGGGGTACGAGCAGTACTTC; cdr3_aa: CASTPSGEGYEQYF; clone_size: few; v_call: TRBV6-5; j_call: TRBJ2-7; d_call: NA
cdr3_nt: TGTGCCAGCAGTTTCGGCTCCTACAGGAGCTCCTACAATGAGCAGTTCTTC; cdr3_aa: CASSFGSYRSSYNEQFF; clone_size: NA; v_call: TRBV27; j_call: TRBJ2-1; d_call: NA
cdr3_nt: TGTGCCAGCAGTTACGTGGCGGTGGGCACCGGGGAGCTGTTTTTT; cdr3_aa: CASSYVAVGTGELFF; clone_size: NA; v_call: TRBV6-6; j_call: TRBJ2-2; d_call: NA
cdr3_nt: TGTGCCAGCAGTGACGGACAGGTCTACGAGCAGTACTTC; cdr3_aa: CASSDGQVYEQYF; clone_size: NA; v_call: TRBV2; j_call: TRBJ2-7; d_call: TRBD1
cdr3_nt: TGCGCCAGCAGTCCGGGACAGATACAAGAGACCCAGTACTTC; cdr3_aa: CASSPGQIQETQYF; clone_size: few; v_call: TRBV5-1; j_call: TRBJ2-5; d_call: TRBD1
cdr3_nt: TGTGCCAGCAGTTTAGTCGGTGGGCTCCAGACCCAGTACTTC; cdr3_aa: CASSLVGGLQTQYF; clone_size: NA; v_call: TRBV28; j_call: TRBJ2-5; d_call: NA
cdr3_nt: TGTGCCAGCAGCCCTCTCTCGCCAGGGAACGGGGAGCTGTTTTTT; cdr3_aa: CASSPLSPGNGELFF; clone_size: once; v_call: TRBV4-2; j_call: TRBJ2-2; d_call: NA
cdr3_nt: TGTGCCAGCTCACCACCGGGGGACGCCGGGACTAGCAGGAATGAGCAGTTCTTC; cdr3_aa: CASSPPGDAGTSRNEQFF; clone_size: few; v_call: TRBV18; j_call: TRBJ2-1; d_call: TRBD2
cdr3_nt: TGTGCCAGCAGCCCAGCCGGGACAGTCCTCAATGAGCAGTTCTTC; cdr3_aa: CASSPAGTVLNEQFF; clone_size: NA; v_call: TRBV7-9; j_call: TRBJ2-1; d_call: TRBD1
cdr3_nt: TGTGCCATCAATCCCGGGGGATACAATGAGCAGTTCTTC; cdr3_aa: CAINPGGYNEQFF; clone_size: few; v_call: TRBV10-3; j_call: TRBJ2-1; d_call: NA
cdr3_nt: TGTGCCAGCAGCGAAGGGGGGGTAGGACAGCCCCAGCATTTT; cdr3_aa: CASSEGGVGQPQHF; clone_size: once; v_call: TRBV2; j_call: TRBJ1-5; d_call: NA
cdr3_nt: TGTGCCAGCAGCGACCGGACAGGGTCCGAGGCACCCCTCCACTTT; cdr3_aa: CASSDRTGSEAPLHF; clone_size: NA; v_call: TRBV9; j_call: TRBJ1-6; d_call: TRBD1
cdr3_nt: TGTGCCAGCAGCCAAGATCCTGAGGTTGTTTGGGCGCAGTATTTT; cdr3_aa: CASSQDPEVVWAQYF; clone_size: few; v_call: TRBV3-1; j_call: TRBJ2-3; d_call: NA
cdr3_nt: TGTGCCAGCAGTGAATATAGCGGGAGGGCAACGCAGTATTTT; cdr3_aa: CASSEYSGRATQYF; clone_size: NA; v_call: TRBV2; j_call: TRBJ2-3; d_call: TRBD2
cdr3_nt: TGTGCCAGCAGCTTAGGGGGTTTTGGGCCACAAGAGACCCAGTACTTC; cdr3_aa: CASSLGGFGPQETQYF; clone_size: NA; v_call: TRBV7-3; j_call: TRBJ2-5; d_call: NA
cdr3_nt: TGTGCCAGCAGTTTACGGTTGGAACAGCCCCAGCATTTT; cdr3_aa: CASSLRLEQPQHF; clone_size: NA; v_call: TRBV28; j_call: TRBJ1-5; d_call: NA